A selection of T cell receptor beta chains follows, all from one sample in a study of T cell changes during pregnancy in multiple sclerosis. The assay was immunoSEQ multiplex PCR, and TCRdb's table has in-frame clones only and misses some. The sample yields 52,000 or so clones, around nine tenths seen once. The material was CD4+ T cells from peripheral blood mononuclear cells, obtained in the second trimester of pregnancy. The receptor set was obtained from a female donor with multiple sclerosis, enrolled in a pregnancy study. CDR3s include the opening cysteine and the closing phenylalanine or tryptophan. D genes are given only for firm matches. Not every row has a clone size; where given, it reads once, few, many or a size class.

D gene | J gene | V gene | CDR3 length | clone size | CDR3 protein | CDR3 DNA
- | TRBJ2-5 | TRBV11-1 | 15 | - | CASTEGLRNQETQYF | TGTGCCAGCACCGAAGGACTCCGGAACCAAGAGACCCAGTACTTC
TRBD2 | TRBJ2-1 | TRBV29-1 | 14 | - | CSVVGSGSYNEQFF | TGCAGCGTTGTAGGTAGCGGGAGCTACAATGAGCAGTTCTTC
- | TRBJ1-1 | TRBV6-5 | 13 | - | CASSYPPGKEAFF | TGTGCCAGCAGTTACCCGCCGGGAAAAGAAGCTTTCTTT
- | TRBJ2-3 | TRBV11-2 | 12 | - | CASSLTENTQYF | TGTGCCAGCAGCTTAACCGAGAATACGCAGTATTTT
TRBD1 | TRBJ2-7 | TRBV27 | 16 | - | CASSLGTGGASYEQYF | TGTGCCAGCAGTTTAGGGACAGGGGGCGCGTCCTACGAGCAGTACTTC
TRBD2 | TRBJ2-7 | TRBV30 | 13 | - | CAWKGGRVYEQYF | TGTGCCTGGAAGGGAGGGCGTGTCTACGAGCAGTACTTC
- | TRBJ1-1 | TRBV11-3 | 13 | - | CASKARVDTEAFF | TGTGCCAGCAAGGCCAGGGTCGACACTGAAGCTTTCTTT
- | TRBJ1-2 | TRBV2 | 14 | - | CASSEVGRDYGYTF | TGTGCCAGCAGTGAAGTGGGCAGGGACTATGGCTACACCTTC
TRBD1 | TRBJ2-7 | TRBV20-1 | 11 | - | CSAQQGWEQYF | TGCAGTGCGCAACAGGGGTGGGAGCAGTACTTC
TRBD1 | TRBJ1-5 | TRBV5-6 | 19 | - | CASSPCPDIDRAPNQPQHF | TGTGCCAGCAGCCCATGCCCCGACATCGACAGGGCCCCCAATCAGCCCCAGCATTTT
- | TRBJ1-1 | TRBV10-2 | 11 | - | CASSDGAEAFF | TGCGCCAGCAGTGATGGAGCTGAAGCTTTCTTT
- | TRBJ1-1 | TRBV11-3 | 13 | - | CASSPGVMAEAFF | TGTGCCAGCAGCCCAGGGGTCATGGCTGAAGCTTTCTTT
TRBD1 | TRBJ1-5 | TRBV6-1 | 15 | - | CASSGLTGRGQPQHF | TGTGCCAGCAGTGGATTGACAGGGCGAGGTCAGCCCCAGCATTTT
- | TRBJ2-5 | TRBV5-1 | 15 | - | CASSLEGVSVETQYF | TGCGCCAGCAGCTTGGAAGGGGTGTCCGTGGAGACCCAGTACTTC
TRBD1 | TRBJ2-6 | TRBV7-9 | 16 | - | CASRDREESGANVLTF | TGTGCCAGCAGGGACAGGGAAGAGTCTGGGGCCAACGTCCTGACTTTC
TRBD1 | TRBJ2-3 | TRBV4-1 | 16 | - | CASSQIMTGAKDTQYF | TGCGCCAGCAGCCAGATCATGACAGGGGCCAAAGATACGCAGTATTTT
TRBD1 | TRBJ1-4 | TRBV10-3 | 15 | - | CAISEPGGTNEKLFF | TGTGCCATCAGTGAGCCAGGGGGAACTAATGAAAAACTGTTTTTT
TRBD2 | TRBJ2-1 | TRBV7-2 | 15 | - | CASSFSTGGYNEQFF | TGTGCCAGCAGCTTTTCGACGGGGGGCTACAATGAGCAGTTCTTC
TRBD1 | TRBJ2-7 | TRBV4-2 | 15 | - | CASSQARDRAYEQYF | TGTGCCAGCAGCCAAGCCCGAGACAGGGCCTACGAGCAGTACTTC
- | TRBJ2-2 | TRBV6-5 | 13 | few | CASGRGEAGELFF | TGTGCCAGCGGTAGAGGGGAGGCCGGGGAGCTGTTTTTT
TRBD1 | TRBJ2-2 | TRBV2 | 15 | - | CASRTGTANTGELFF | TGTGCCAGCAGGACCGGGACAGCGAACACCGGGGAGCTGTTTTTT
TRBD2 | TRBJ2-1 | TRBV27 | 15 | - | CASSSWERESSEQFF | TGTGCCAGCAGTTCCTGGGAGCGGGAGAGTAGTGAGCAGTTCTTC
- | TRBJ1-4 | TRBV4-1 | 14 | - | CASSPLPGNEKLFF | TGCGCCAGCAGCCCCCTCCCAGGGAATGAAAAACTGTTTTTT
TRBD2 | TRBJ2-1 | TRBV25-1 | 16 | - | CASSLGLAGGKNEQFF | TGTGCCAGCAGTTTGGGACTAGCGGGAGGTAAGAATGAGCAGTTCTTC
TRBD1 | TRBJ2-1 | TRBV7-3 | 15 | - | CASSSQGAWNNEQFF | TGTGCCAGCAGCTCCCAGGGGGCTTGGAACAATGAGCAGTTCTTC
- | TRBJ1-5 | TRBV6-1 | 14 | - | CASGVNTGNQPQHF | TGTGCCAGCGGCGTAAATACAGGCAATCAGCCCCAGCATTTT